The next 15 T cell receptor beta chains were all read from a single sample in a study of blood T cell repertoires in COVID-19. The assay was immunoSEQ multiplex PCR, and TCRdb's table has in-frame clones only and misses some. The sample lists about 230,000 clones; over 75% were seen once. The sequenced sample was peripheral blood. All receptors come from a man in his fifties or sixties with COVID-19, enrolled during active disease.

This clone was seen only a few times. V usage is TRBV7-9 and J usage is TRBJ1-2, with a tentative D call TRBD1 (5 bases). CDR3 size: 15 residues. From germline, CDR1 is SEHNR and CDR2 FQNEAQ (reference sequence). The ends were cut back, 0 bases at V and 6 bases at J, with 14 bases in the middle. The CDR3 loop is CASSLAAGGTDGYTF. DNA of the CDR3: TGTGCCAGCAGCTTAGCGGCGGGGGGGACGGATGGCTACACCTTC.

Only a few counts were recorded for this clone. The chain employs TRBV19 and TRBJ1-1, with D unclear. Trimming took off 2 bases at V and 1 base at J, with 8 bases between the two ends. The CDR3 loop spans 14 amino acids. Germline CDR1 and CDR2: LNHDA and SQIVND (reference sequence). Written as DNA, the CDR3 is TGTGCCAGTAGTATACGGGCGGGGAACACTGAAGCTTTCTTT. This codes for CASSIRAGNTEAFF.

The J gene is TRBJ2-1, the V gene TRBV29-1; D not certain. The CDR3 length is 14 residues. The V end was cut by 4 bases, the J end by 5 bases, with 15 bases between. CDR1 and CDR2 (germline): SQVTM, ANQGSEA. CDR3 DNA: TGCAGCGTTGCCCCCCGTCTTCGTCACAATGAGCAGTTCTTC. This sequence encodes CSVAPRLRHNEQFF.

V usage is TRBV12-5 and J usage is TRBJ2-6, with TRBD1 matching 7 bases. V lost 1 base to trimming and J lost 4 bases; unmatched junction nucleotides: 4. The V gene's germline CDR1 is LGHNT and CDR2 FRNRAP. There are 16 residues in the CDR3. The chain's CDR3 is CASGLATGAGANVLTF. CDR3 DNA: TGTGCTAGTGGTTTGGCAACAGGGGCCGGGGCCAACGTCCTGACTTTC.

This clone occurred a few times. The chain couples TRBV10-3 to TRBJ2-2; 9 bases match TRBD2. Germline V gene lookup returns CDR1 ENHRY and CDR2 SYGVKD. V was clipped by 4 bases and J by 3 bases; unmatched bases: 9. The CDR3 loop spans 17 amino acids. CDR3 residues: CAISAMREGPDTGELFF. For the CDR3, the DNA is TGTGCCATCAGTGCCATGCGGGAGGGCCCGGACACCGGGGAGCTGTTTTTT.

V gene TRBV6-1 combines with J gene TRBJ2-1, with D perhaps TRBD2 (6 bases). V lost 3 bases, J lost 0 bases, and 18 bases lay in between. The CDR3 runs 18 residues. Germline CDR1 reads MNHNS; CDR2 reads SASEGT. CDR3 sequence (DNA): TGTGCCAGCAGTGAGGCTAGCGCCTCATCCTCCTCCTACAATGAGCAGTTCTTC. This sequence encodes CASSEASASSSSYNEQFF.

This clone is a singleton in its sample. The V and J genes are TRBV19 and TRBJ2-7; 10 nucleotides agree with TRBD1. J lost 3 bases, V lost 7 bases, and 6 bases had no gene match. CDR1 LNHDA and CDR2 SQIVND come from the germline V gene (reference sequence). The CDR3 spans 14 residues. The CDR3 region has the DNA TGTGCCAGTAAGGCGGGGACAGGGGACTACGAGCAGTACTTC. It codes for CASKAGTGDYEQYF.

The V and J genes are TRBV7-9 and TRBJ2-1, with a tentative D call TRBD2 (6 bases). Trimming removed 4 bases at V and 9 bases at J, with 31 bases between. CDR3 length: 19 residues. The germline V gene has CDR1 SEHNR and CDR2 FQNEAQ (reference sequence). The CDR3 here is CASSSPPGGLVSAMGEQFF. The CDR3 nucleotides are TGTGCCAGCAGCTCCCCGCCCGGGGGATTAGTAAGCGCCATGGGTGAGCAGTTCTTC.

V usage is TRBV30 and J usage is TRBJ2-5; 7 bases are shared with TRBD1. The CDR3 has 13 residues. The V gene's germline CDR1 is GTSNPN and CDR2 SVGIG (reference sequence). With V trimmed by 2 bases and J by 6 bases, 6 bases remained unmatched. Here the CDR3 DNA reads TGTGCCTGGAGTTCAACAGGGGTGCAGACCCAGTACTTC. Its protein product is CAWSSTGVQTQYF.

The chain couples TRBV3-1 (or the pseudogene TRBV3-2) to TRBJ1-2; perhaps TRBD1 as D (6 bases). Germline CDR1 LGHDT, CDR2 YNNKEL (reference sequence). The CDR3 runs to 13 residues. V lost 1 base to trimming and J lost 12 bases, with 15 bases between them. The CDR3 nucleotides are TGTGCCAGCAGCCAAGTCAGTAACAGGGTCGACACCTTC. This gives the protein CASSQVSNRVDTF.

The CDR3 spells CASSSLPGQGNTGELFF. DNA of the CDR3: TGTGCCAGCAGTTCTCTGCCGGGACAGGGGAACACCGGGGAGCTGTTTTTT. This sequence joins TRBV28 and TRBJ2-2, with 9 bases aligning to TRBD1. CDR1 MDHEN and CDR2 SYDVKM come from the germline V gene. The CDR3 contains 17 residues. J lost 1 base, V lost 4 bases, and 7 bases had no gene match.

This sequence joins TRBV7-2 and TRBJ2-5; 7 positions match TRBD1. The CDR3 is 14 amino acids. The germline gives CDR1 SGHTA, CDR2 FQGNSA. After removal of 5 bases from V and 5 bases from J, the junction contained 8 bases not matched to a gene. The CDR3 protein is CASSLNRGGETQYF. The CDR3, as DNA: TGTGCCAGCAGCCTAAACAGGGGCGGGGAGACCCAGTACTTC.

The genes are TRBV12-3 or TRBV12-4 and TRBJ1-2, with D unclear. The CDR3 is made up of 12 amino acids. The V end lost 3 bases, the J end lost 3 bases, and 5 bases lay between the germline ends. CDR3 nucleotide sequence: TGTGCCAGCAGTTTGGGCCACTATGGCTACACCTTC. Protein product: CASSLGHYGYTF.

CDR3 coding DNA: TGCGCCAGCAGCTTGGTCCAGGGGTTCAATTCACCCCTCCACTTT. Protein product: CASSLVQGFNSPLHF. The rearrangement links TRBV5-1 to TRBJ1-6, with a weak D call TRBD1 (6 bases). V was trimmed by 0 bases and J by 7 bases, leaving 11 bases between them. Per germline, CDR1 SGHRS and CDR2 YFSETQ. The CDR3 spans 15 residues.

The chain links TRBV2 to TRBJ1-4; D not resolved. The CDR3 has 12 amino acids. Germline V lookup: CDR1 SNHLY, CDR2 FYNNEI. The V end lost 2 bases, the J end lost 9 bases, and 7 bases lay between the germline ends. CDR3 nucleotide sequence: TGTGCCAGCAGTGAAAACGGGAAAAAACTGTTTTTT. Amino acid sequence: CASSENGKKLFF.